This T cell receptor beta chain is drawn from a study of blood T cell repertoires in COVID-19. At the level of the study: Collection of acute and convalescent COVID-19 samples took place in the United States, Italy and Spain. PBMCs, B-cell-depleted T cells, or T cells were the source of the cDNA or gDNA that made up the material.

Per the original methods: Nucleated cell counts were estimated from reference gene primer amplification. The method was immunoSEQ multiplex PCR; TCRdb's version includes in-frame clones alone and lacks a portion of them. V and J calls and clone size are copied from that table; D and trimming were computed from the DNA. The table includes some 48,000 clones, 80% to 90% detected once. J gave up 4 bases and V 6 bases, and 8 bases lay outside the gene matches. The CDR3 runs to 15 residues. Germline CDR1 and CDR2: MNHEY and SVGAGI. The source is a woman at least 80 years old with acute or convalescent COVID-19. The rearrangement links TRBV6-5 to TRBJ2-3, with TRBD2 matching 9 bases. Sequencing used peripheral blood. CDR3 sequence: CASRRVAGASDTQYF. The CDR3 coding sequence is TGTGCCAGCAGGAGAGTAGCGGGGGCCTCAGATACGCAGTATTTT.